The entry below describes one T cell receptor beta chain. In germline, CDR1 is SGHRS, CDR2 YFSETQ. The CDR3 has 14 residues. The trim removed 4 bases at V and 2 bases at J, leaving 2 bases unmatched. The data stem from a study of cytomegalovirus exposure and HLA in healthy donors. The primer mix had 60 Vbeta and 13 Jbeta primers. Authors' methods: As a later analysis found, there were 80 million to 90 million unique TCR beta chains, of which around 10 million were shared. Assay used: immunoSEQ multiplex PCR; TCRdb lists only in-frame clones, some missing. V and J calls and clone size follow that table, whereas D and trimming were derived from the DNA. The sample consists of 200,000 or so clones, 84% of them appearing once.

The sample taken for sequencing was PBMCs. J is TRBJ2-2 and V is TRBV5-1; TRBD1 aligns across 7 bases. The TCR sequence derives from a woman in her forties or fifties in good health and CMV-seropositive. In nucleotides, the CDR3 is TGCGCCAGCAGCCGACAGGGTAACACCGGGGAGCTGTTTTTT. Protein product: CASSRQGNTGELFF.